Described below is a single T cell receptor beta chain sequence and its context. Its antigen is undetermined. These data originate in a study of OX40 agonist ivuxolimab in advanced cancers. Profiled with immunoSEQ multiplex PCR; TCRdb holds only in-frame clones, not every one. The sample carries 25,000 or so clones, around nine tenths recorded once. Overall study findings and caveats: Some of the lowest clonal expansion was seen in partial responders at 0.1-3.0 mg/kg. Among T cells, CD8+ cells averaged more expanded clones than CD4+ cells.

Individuals having autoimmune disease history or systemic immunosuppression were not enrolled. Sampling times: baseline, cycle 4 day 1, cycle 7 day 1. Germline V lookup: CDR1 MDHEN, CDR2 SYDVKM. This CDR3 has 12 amino acids. V gave up 8 bases and J gave up 2 bases, with 8 bases separating them. The sequence came from an adult with an advanced solid tumor such as melanoma, head and neck, liver or kidney cancer. This sequence joins TRBV28 and TRBJ2-3; D is uncertain. The sample in question was CD4+ or CD8+ T cells sorted from blood, obtained in a trial of the OX40 agonist ivuxolimab. The CDR3 bases are TGTGCCAGCGGTAGCCTCACAGATACGCAGTATTTT. It is translated as CASGSLTDTQYF.